These T cell receptor beta chains were read from a single sample in a study of T-cell reconstitution after alpha-beta-depleted transplantation in children. MiXCR, run by TCRdb on the PCR reads, gives a single entry per CDR3 protein. The sample lists a few hundred thousand distinct CDR3 sequences, under 14% seen once, with less than 25% in the top ten. The sample was peripheral blood, taken 180 days after TCRalphabeta/CD19-depleted stem cell transplant. All receptors derive from a male patient between 2 and 10 years old who had a stem cell transplant for chronic granulomatous disease, so the T cells may come from the graft donor. The CDR3 runs from the conserved cysteine through the conserved F or W. A D gene is named only where the DNA matches it firmly. Rows may omit the clone size; those that give it use once, few, many or a size class.

j_gene | v_gene | abundance | d_gene | CDR3aa | CDR3nt
TRBJ2-5 | TRBV11-2 | many | - | CASSLSDGRETQYF | TGTGCCAGCAGCTTATCTGACGGCCGAGAGACCCAGTACTTC
TRBJ2-3 | TRBV12-3/TRBV12-4 | many | - | CASSSPGAPSTDTQYF | TGTGCCAGCAGTTCCCCGGGTGCCCCCAGCACGGATACGCAGTATTTT
TRBJ2-4 | TRBV12-3/TRBV12-4 | many | TRBD2 | CASSLSGGPIDIQYF | TGTGCCAGCAGCCTATCGGGGGGGCCGATCGACATTCAGTACTTC
TRBJ2-7 | TRBV7-9 | once | TRBD2 | CASSLGSSGLRYEQYF | TGTGCCAGCAGCTTAGGGTCTAGCGGTTTGAGATACGAGCAGTACTTC
TRBJ2-1 | TRBV20-1 | many | TRBD2 | CSASGGRLAGIYEQFF | TGCAGTGCTAGCGGTGGTCGGCTAGCGGGAATATATGAGCAGTTCTTC
TRBJ1-3 | TRBV7-9 | many | - | CASSPSGLEENTIYF | TGTGCCAGCAGCCCTTCAGGACTCGAGGAAAACACCATATATTTT
TRBJ2-3 | TRBV5-1 | many | - | CASSLAPSLTDTQYF | TGCGCCAGCAGCTTGGCGCCTAGCTTGACAGATACGCAGTATTTT
TRBJ2-7 | TRBV9 | once | - | CASSVELLSYEQYF | TGTGCCAGCAGCGTAGAACTGCTCTCCTACGAGCAGTACTTC
TRBJ1-1 | TRBV7-9 | many | - | CASSLETSEAFF | TGTGCCAGCAGCTTAGAGACGTCTGAAGCTTTCTTT
TRBJ2-7 | TRBV21-1 | - | - | CAGDRTYEQYF | TGTGCCGGGGACAGGACCTACGAGCAGTACTTC
TRBJ1-5 | TRBV28 | many | TRBD1 | CASRWTGGGRYSNQPQHF | TGTGCCAGCAGGTGGACAGGGGGCGGGAGGTATAGCAATCAGCCCCAGCATTTT
TRBJ2-5 | TRBV29-1 | many | - | CSVEDQVRETQYF | TGCAGCGTTGAAGATCAAGTGAGGGAGACCCAGTACTTC
TRBJ1-2 | TRBV5-1 | many | TRBD1 | CASSLEGGQNYGYTF | TGCGCCAGCAGCTTGGAGGGGGGACAGAACTATGGCTACACCTTC